This T cell receptor beta chain was profiled in a study of blood T cell repertoires in COVID-19. Study in general: The United States, Italy and Spain supplied acute and convalescent COVID-19 samples. Sources were T cells, B-cell-depleted T cells, or PBMCs; the material itself was cDNA or gDNA.

Assignments of participants to cohorts depended upon their own reported clinical history. Per germline, CDR1 KGHDR and CDR2 SFDVKD. The CDR3 loop spans 13 amino acids. The V and J ends lost 3 bases and 9 bases, in that order; junction bases with no gene match: 4. This clone came up once. Profiled with immunoSEQ multiplex PCR; TCRdb holds only in-frame clones, not every one. The sample shows 370,000 or so clones, 70% to 90% of them seen only once. This receptor was obtained from a man aged 25-45 years who had recovered from COVID-19. The V and J genes are TRBV24-1 and TRBJ2-1; TRBD2 agrees at 7 bases. Material for sequencing was PBMCs or T cells enriched from blood (not recorded which). CDR3: CATSDVAGGEQFF. Written as DNA, the CDR3 is TGTGCCACCAGTGATGTAGCGGGCGGTGAGCAGTTCTTC.